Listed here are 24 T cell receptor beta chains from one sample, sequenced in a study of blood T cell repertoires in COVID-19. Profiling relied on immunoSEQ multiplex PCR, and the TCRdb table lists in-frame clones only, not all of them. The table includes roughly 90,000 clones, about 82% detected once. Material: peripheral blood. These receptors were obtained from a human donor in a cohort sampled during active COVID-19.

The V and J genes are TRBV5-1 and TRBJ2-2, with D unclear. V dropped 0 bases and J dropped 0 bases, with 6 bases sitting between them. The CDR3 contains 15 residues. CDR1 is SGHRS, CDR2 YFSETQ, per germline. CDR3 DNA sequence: TGCGCCAGCAGCTTGGGACACTCGAACACCGGGGAGCTGTTTTTT. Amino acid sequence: CASSLGHSNTGELFF.

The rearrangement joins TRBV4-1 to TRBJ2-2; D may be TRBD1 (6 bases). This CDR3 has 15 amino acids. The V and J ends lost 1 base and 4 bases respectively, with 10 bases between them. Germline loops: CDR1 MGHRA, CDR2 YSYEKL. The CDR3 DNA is TGCGCCAGCAGCCAAGTTGGGACACCCACCGGGGAGCTGTTTTTT. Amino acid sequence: CASSQVGTPTGELFF.

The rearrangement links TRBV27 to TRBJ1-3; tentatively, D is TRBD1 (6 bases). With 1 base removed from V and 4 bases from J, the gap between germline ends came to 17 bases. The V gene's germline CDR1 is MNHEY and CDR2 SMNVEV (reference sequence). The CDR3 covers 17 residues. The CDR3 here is CASSLYGARGQGNTIYF. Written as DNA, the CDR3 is TGTGCCAGCAGTTTATATGGCGCCAGGGGTCAAGGAAACACCATATATTTT.

CDR3 residues: CASSQTGGQGETQYF. The CDR3 DNA sequence: TGTGCCAGCAGTCAGACCGGGGGGCAGGGGGAGACCCAGTACTTC. The rearrangement links TRBV7-8 to TRBJ2-5, with D possibly TRBD2 on 7 matching bases. Germline V gene lookup returns CDR1 SGHVS and CDR2 FQNEAQ. The CDR3 contains 15 residues. Trimming pared 6 bases from V and 5 bases from J, leaving 19 bases between. The entire variable domain, with the rest obtained from reference TRBV7-8 and TRBJ2-5, is as follows: GAGVSQSPRYKVAKRGQDVALRCDPISGHVSLFWYQQALGQGPEFLTYFQNEAQLDKSGLPSDRFFAERPEGSVSTLKIQRTQQEDSAVYLCASSQTGGQGETQYFGPGTRLLVL.

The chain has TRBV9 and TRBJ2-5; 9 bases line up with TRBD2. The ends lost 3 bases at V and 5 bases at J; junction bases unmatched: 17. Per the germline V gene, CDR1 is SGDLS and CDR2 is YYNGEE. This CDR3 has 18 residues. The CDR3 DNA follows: TGTGCCAGCAGCGACCTATCCTCGGGGACTAGCCCGGGGGAGACCCAGTACTTC. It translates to CASSDLSSGTSPGETQYF.

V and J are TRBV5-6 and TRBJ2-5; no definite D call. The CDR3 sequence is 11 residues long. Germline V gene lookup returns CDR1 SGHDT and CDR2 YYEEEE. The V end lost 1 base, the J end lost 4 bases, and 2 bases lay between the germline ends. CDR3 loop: CASSLRETQYF. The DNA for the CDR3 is TGTGCCAGCAGCTTGCGAGAGACCCAGTACTTC.

This CDR3 reads CAWSRDRNEKLFF. The CDR3 region has the DNA TGTGCCTGGAGTCGCGACAGAAATGAAAAACTGTTTTTT. The chain employs TRBV30 and TRBJ1-4; D is perhaps TRBD1 (5 bases). Per germline, CDR1 GTSNPN and CDR2 SVGIG (reference sequence). The CDR3 runs 13 residues. Trimming left V 2 bases short and J 5 bases short, with 9 bases between.

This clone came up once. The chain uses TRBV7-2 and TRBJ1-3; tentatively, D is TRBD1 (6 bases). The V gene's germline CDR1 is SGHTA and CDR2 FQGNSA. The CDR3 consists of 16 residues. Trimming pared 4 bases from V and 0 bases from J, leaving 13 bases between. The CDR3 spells CASSSRTGNSGNTIYF. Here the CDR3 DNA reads TGTGCCAGCAGCTCCCGAACAGGGAACTCTGGAAACACCATATATTTT.

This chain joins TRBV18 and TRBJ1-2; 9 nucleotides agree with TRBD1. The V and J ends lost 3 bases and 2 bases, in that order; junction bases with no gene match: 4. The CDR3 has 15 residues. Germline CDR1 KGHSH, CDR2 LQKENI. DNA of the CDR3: TGTGCCAGCTCACCGGCCGGACAGGGGAACTATGGCTACACCTTC. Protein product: CASSPAGQGNYGYTF.

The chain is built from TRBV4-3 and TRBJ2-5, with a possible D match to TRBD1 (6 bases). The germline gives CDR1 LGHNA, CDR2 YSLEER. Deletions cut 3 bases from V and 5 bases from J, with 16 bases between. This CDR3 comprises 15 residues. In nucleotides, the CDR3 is TGCGCCAGCAGCCAGTATCCAGGGGAGAGCGAGACCCAGTACTTC. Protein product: CASSQYPGESETQYF.

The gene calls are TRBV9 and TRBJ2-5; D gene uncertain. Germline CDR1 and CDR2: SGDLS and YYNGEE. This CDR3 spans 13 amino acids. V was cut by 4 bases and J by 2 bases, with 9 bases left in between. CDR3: CASSQVPQETQYF. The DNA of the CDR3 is TGTGCCAGCAGCCAGGTCCCTCAAGAGACCCAGTACTTC. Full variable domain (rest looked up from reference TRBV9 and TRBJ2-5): DSGVTQTPKHLITATGQRVTLRCSPRSGDLSVYWYQQSLDQGLQFLIQYYNGEERAKGNILERFSAQQFPDLHSELNLSSLELGDSALYFCASSQVPQETQYFGPGTRLLVL.

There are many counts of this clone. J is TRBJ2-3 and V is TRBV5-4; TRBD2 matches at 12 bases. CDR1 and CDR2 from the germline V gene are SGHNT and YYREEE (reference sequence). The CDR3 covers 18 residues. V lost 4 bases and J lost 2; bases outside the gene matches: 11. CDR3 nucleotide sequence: TGTGCCAGCAGCGCACGTCGCAGGACTAGCGGGGACACAGATACGCAGTATTTT. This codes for CASSARRRTSGDTDTQYF. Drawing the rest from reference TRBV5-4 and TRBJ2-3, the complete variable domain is ETGVTQSPTHLIKTRGQQVTLRCSSQSGHNTVSWYQQALGQGPQFIFQYYREEENGRGNFPPRFSGLQFPNYSSELNVNALELDDSALYLCASSARRRTSGDTDTQYFGPGTRLTVL.

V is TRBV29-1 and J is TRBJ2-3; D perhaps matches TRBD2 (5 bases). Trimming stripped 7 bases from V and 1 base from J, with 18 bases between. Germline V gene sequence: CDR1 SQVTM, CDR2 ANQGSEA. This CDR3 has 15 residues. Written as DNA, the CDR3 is TGCAGCGAAACCCCGGGGTCTGACGGCACAGATACGCAGTATTTT. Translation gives CSETPGSDGTDTQYF.

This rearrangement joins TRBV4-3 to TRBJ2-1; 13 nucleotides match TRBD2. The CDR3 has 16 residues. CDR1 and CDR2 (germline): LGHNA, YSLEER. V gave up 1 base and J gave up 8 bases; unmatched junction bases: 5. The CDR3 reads CASSQAGTSGMDEQFF. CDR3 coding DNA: TGCGCCAGCAGCCAAGCCGGGACTAGCGGGATGGATGAGCAGTTCTTC.

This CDR3 reads CASSSPGDEQYF. CDR3 bases: TGTGCCAGCAGCTCACCCGGGGACGAGCAGTACTTC. The chain recombines TRBV6-5 with TRBJ2-7; a weak D match, TRBD2 (5 bases). The CDR3 loop spans 12 amino acids. V was pared by 6 bases and J by 5 bases, with 11 bases between. Germline loops: CDR1 MNHEY, CDR2 SVGAGI.

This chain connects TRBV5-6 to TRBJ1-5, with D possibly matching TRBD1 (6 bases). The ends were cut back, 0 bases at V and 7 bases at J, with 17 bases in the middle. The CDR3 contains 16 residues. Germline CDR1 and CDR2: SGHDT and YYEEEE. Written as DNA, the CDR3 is TGTGCCAGCAGCTTGGCCGGATACAGGGCACAGCAGCCCCAGCATTTT. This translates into CASSLAGYRAQQPQHF.

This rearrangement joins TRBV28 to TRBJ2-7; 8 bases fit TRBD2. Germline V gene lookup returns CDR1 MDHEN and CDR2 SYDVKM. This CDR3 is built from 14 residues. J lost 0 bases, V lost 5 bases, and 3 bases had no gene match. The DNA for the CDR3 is TGTGCCAGCAGTAAGGGACTAGGCTCCTACGAGCAGTACTTC. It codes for CASSKGLGSYEQYF. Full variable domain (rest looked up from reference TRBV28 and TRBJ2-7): DVKVTQSSRYLVKRTGEKVFLECVQDMDHENMFWYRQDPGLGLRLIYFSYDVKMKEKGDIPEGYSVSREKKERFSLILESASTNQTSMYLCASSKGLGSYEQYFGPGTRLTVT.

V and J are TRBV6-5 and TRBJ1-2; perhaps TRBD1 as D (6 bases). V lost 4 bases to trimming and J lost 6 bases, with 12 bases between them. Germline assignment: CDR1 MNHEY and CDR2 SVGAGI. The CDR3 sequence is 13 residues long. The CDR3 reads CASSSIGTNGYTF. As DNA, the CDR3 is TGTGCCAGCAGTTCGATCGGGACAAATGGCTACACCTTC.

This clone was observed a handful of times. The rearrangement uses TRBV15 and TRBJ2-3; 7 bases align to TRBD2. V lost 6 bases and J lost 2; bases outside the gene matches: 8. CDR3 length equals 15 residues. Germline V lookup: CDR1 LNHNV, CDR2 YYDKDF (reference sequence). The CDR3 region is CATRQRLADTDTQYF. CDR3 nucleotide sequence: TGTGCCACCAGGCAGCGGCTAGCGGACACAGATACGCAGTATTTT.

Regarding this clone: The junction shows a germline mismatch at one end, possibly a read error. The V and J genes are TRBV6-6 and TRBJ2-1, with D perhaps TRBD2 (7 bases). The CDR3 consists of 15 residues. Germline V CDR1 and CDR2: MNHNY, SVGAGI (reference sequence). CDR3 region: CASSDSGGPYNEQFF. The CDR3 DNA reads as TGTGCCAGCAGTGACTCCGGGGGGCCTTACAATGAGCAGTTCTTC.

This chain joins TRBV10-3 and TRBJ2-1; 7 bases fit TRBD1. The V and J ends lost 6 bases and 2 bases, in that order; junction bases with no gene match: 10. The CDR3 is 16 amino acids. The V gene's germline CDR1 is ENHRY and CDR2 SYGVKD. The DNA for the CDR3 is TGTGCCATCAGAGCCGGGACAGCTCGGACCTACAATGAGCAGTTCTTC. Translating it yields CAIRAGTARTYNEQFF.

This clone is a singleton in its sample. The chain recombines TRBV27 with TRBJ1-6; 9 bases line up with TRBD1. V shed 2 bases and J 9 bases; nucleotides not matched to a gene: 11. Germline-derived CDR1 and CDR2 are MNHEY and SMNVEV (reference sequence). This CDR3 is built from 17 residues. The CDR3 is CASSLTQETGGSSPLHF. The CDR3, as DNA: TGTGCCAGCAGTTTAACCCAAGAGACAGGGGGTAGTTCACCCCTCCACTTT.

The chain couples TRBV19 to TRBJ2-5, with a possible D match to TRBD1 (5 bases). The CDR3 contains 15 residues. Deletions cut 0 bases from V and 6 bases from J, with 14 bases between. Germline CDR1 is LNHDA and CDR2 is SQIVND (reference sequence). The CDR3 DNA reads TGTGCCAGTAGTATAGACCGGACAAGGCATCAGACCCAGTACTTC. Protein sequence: CASSIDRTRHQTQYF.

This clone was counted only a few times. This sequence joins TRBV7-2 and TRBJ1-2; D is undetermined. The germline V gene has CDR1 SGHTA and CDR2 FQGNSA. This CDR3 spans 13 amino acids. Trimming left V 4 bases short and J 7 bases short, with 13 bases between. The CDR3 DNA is TGTGCCAGCAGCTCTTCGGGGAATGGTGGCTACACCTTC. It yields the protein CASSSSGNGGYTF.